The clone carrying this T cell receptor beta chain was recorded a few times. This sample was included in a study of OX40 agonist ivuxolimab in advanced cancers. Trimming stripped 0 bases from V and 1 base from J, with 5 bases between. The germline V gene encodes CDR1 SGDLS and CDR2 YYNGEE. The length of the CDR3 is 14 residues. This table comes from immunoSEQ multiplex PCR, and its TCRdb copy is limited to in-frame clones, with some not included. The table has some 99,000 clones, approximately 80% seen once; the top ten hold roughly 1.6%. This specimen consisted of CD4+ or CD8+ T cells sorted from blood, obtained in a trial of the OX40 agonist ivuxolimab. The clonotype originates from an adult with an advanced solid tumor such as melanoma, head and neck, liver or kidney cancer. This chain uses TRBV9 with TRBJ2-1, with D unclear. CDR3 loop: CASSVEGSYNEQFF. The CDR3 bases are TGTGCCAGCAGCGTAGAAGGTTCCTACAATGAGCAGTTCTTC.